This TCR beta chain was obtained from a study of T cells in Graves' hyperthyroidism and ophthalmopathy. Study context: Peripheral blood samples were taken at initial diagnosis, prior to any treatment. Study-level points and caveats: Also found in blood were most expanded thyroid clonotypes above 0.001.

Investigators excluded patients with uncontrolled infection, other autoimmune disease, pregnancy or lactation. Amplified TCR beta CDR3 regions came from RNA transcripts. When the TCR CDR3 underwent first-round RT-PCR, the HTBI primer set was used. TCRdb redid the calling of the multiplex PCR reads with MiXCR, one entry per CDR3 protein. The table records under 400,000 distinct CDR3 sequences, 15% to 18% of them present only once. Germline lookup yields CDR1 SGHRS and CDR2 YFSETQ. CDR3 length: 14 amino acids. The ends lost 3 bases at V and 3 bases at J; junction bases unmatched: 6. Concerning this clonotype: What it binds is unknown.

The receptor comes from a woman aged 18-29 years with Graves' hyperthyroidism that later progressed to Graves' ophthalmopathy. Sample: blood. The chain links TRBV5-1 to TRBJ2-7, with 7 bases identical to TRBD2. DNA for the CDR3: TGCGCCAGCAGCTCCGGGACTACCTTCTACGAGCAGTACTTC. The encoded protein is CASSSGTTFYEQYF.